These T cell receptor beta chains were read from a single sample in a study of early stage breast cancer tumors. Assay used: immunoSEQ multiplex PCR; TCRdb lists only in-frame clones, some missing. The table shows 9,000 to 10,000 clones, with roughly 68% occurring only once. Sequencing input: breast tumor tissue. The receptor set was obtained from a person aged 50-59 years with breast cancer. Both conserved end residues are part of each CDR3. The order of the fields is J gene, D gene, clone size, V gene, CDR3 DNA, CDR3 protein. D genes are given only for firm matches. The size field is filled for only some rows; it gives once, few, many or a size class.

TRBJ2-3	.	.	TRBV5-4	TGTGCCAGCAGTTTGGGGGGACTGTCGACTAATACGCAGTATTTT	CASSLGGLSTNTQYF
TRBJ2-2	TRBD2	.	TRBV9	TGTGCCAGCAGCTTCGGGGGGGTGGAATCCGGGGAGCTGTTTTTT	CASSFGGVESGELFF
TRBJ1-5	.	few	TRBV21-1	TGTGCCAGCAGCGACAGGTACAATCAGCCCCAGCATTTT	CASSDRYNQPQHF
TRBJ1-2	TRBD1	few	TRBV5-4	TGTGCCAGCGGCGGGGACAGGGGGAACTATGGCTACACCTTC	CASGGDRGNYGYTF
TRBJ2-1	TRBD2	.	TRBV6-5	TGTGCCAGCAGTCCAGGACTAGCGGGGGAGCAGTTCTTC	CASSPGLAGEQFF
TRBJ2-3	TRBD2	.	TRBV9	TGTGCCAGCAGCGTCTTGGCGGGGGTCAGCACAGATACGCAGTATTTT	CASSVLAGVSTDTQYF
TRBJ2-3	TRBD1	.	TRBV7-2	TGTGCCAGCAGCCCCAGACAGGGTGGTGACACAGATACGCAGTATTTT	CASSPRQGGDTDTQYF
TRBJ2-3	.	.	TRBV29-1	TGCAGCGTTGATATTGCAGGGGCGGTAACTAGCACAGATACGCAGTATTTT	CSVDIAGAVTSTDTQYF
TRBJ1-4	TRBD1	.	TRBV27	TGTGCCAGCAGACTAGGACAGGGGAGTGAAAAACTGTTTTTT	CASRLGQGSEKLFF
TRBJ2-6	.	.	TRBV9	TGTGCCAGCAGAGAAGGGTCGTCTGGGGCCAACGTCCTGACTTTC	CASREGSSGANVLTF
TRBJ2-5	TRBD2	.	TRBV9	TGTGCCAGCAGCGTAGGAGGTAGCGGGGGGGCGGTTGGGGAGACCCAGTACTTC	CASSVGGSGGAVGETQYF
TRBJ2-3	TRBD2	few	TRBV2	TGTGCCAGCAGTTCTACTAGCGGGAGCACAGATACGCAGTATTTT	CASSSTSGSTDTQYF
TRBJ2-7	TRBD1	.	TRBV19	TGTGCCAGTAGTGTGCCGGGACAGGGGGGCGAGCAGTACTTC	CASSVPGQGGEQYF
TRBJ1-4	TRBD1	.	TRBV7-6	TGTGCCAGCAGATCTACAGGGGCTAATGAAAAACTGTTTTTT	CASRSTGANEKLFF
TRBJ2-5	.	once	TRBV5-5	TGTGCCAGCAGCTTGGGGGGTTGGGGATACCAAGAGACCCAGTACTTC	CASSLGGWGYQETQYF
TRBJ2-3	TRBD1	.	TRBV5-6	TGTGCCAGCAGCTTGGGCAGGGGGAATACGCAGTATTTT	CASSLGRGNTQYF
TRBJ1-5	TRBD1	.	TRBV14	TGTGCCAGCAGTCCCGGGACAGGGATGGATCAGCCCCAGCATTTT	CASSPGTGMDQPQHF
TRBJ2-7	.	few	TRBV29-1	TGCAGCACGAACGGGGGTCCTGAAAGCTCCTACGAGCAGTACTTC	CSTNGGPESSYEQYF
TRBJ2-7	.	.	TRBV5-3	TGTGCCAGAAGCGTACATGTCCCCGACCAGTCCTACGAGCAGTACTTC	CARSVHVPDQSYEQYF
TRBJ2-3	.	.	TRBV6-1	TGTGCCAGCAGTGGACAGCTCGCAGATACGCAGTATTTT	CASSGQLADTQYF
TRBJ1-5	.	few	TRBV7-2	TGTGCCAGCAGGGAAAATAGCAATCAGCCCCAGCATTTT	CASRENSNQPQHF
TRBJ2-5	TRBD2	.	TRBV28	TGTGCCAGCAGTTTGACTAGCGGGGGCATTCAATACCAGTACTTC	CASSLTSGGIQYQYF
TRBJ2-5	.	once	TRBV2	TGTGCCAGCAGTGTCCCCGGTACAGGGCAAGAGACCCAGTACTTC	CASSVPGTGQETQYF
TRBJ2-5	TRBD2	.	TRBV5-1	TGCGCCAGCAGCTCGCCTTCAGCGGGAGCTGAGACCCAGTACTTC	CASSSPSAGAETQYF
TRBJ2-1	.	.	TRBV23-1	TGCGCCAGCAGCCCGACCGAGGCCCTCCGGAGCTCCTACAATGAGCAGTTCTTC	CASSPTEALRSSYNEQFF
TRBJ1-5	.	.	TRBV6-6	TGTGCCAGCAGTTATCGGAATAGCAATCAGCCCCAGCATTTT	CASSYRNSNQPQHF
TRBJ2-5	.	.	TRBV5-6	TGTGCCAGCAGCACGGGTGGATTTGAGACCCAGTACTTC	CASSTGGFETQYF
TRBJ2-6	.	.	TRBV19	TGTGCCAGTAGTATCAGGGGGGGATCTGGGGCCAACGTCCTGACTTTC	CASSIRGGSGANVLTF
TRBJ2-3	TRBD2	few	TRBV5-4	TGTGCCAGCAGCTTGCGGGGGGGGGATACGCAGTATTTT	CASSLRGGDTQYF
TRBJ1-3	.	once	TRBV18	TGTGCCAGCTCACCACCGTCCGGGGTAGGAAACACCATATATTTT	CASSPPSGVGNTIYF
TRBJ2-7	.	.	TRBV21-1	TGTGCCAGCAGCAAAGCTTCCAGGGACAGATGGTACTACGAGCAGTACTTC	CASSKASRDRWYYEQYF
TRBJ2-3	.	.	TRBV7-2	TGTGCCAGCAGCTACGGGACCACCACAGATACGCAGTATTTT	CASSYGTTTDTQYF
TRBJ1-2	TRBD1	.	TRBV6-6	TGTGCCAGCAGTTACGGACCGGGACAGGGGGATGGCTACACCTTC	CASSYGPGQGDGYTF
TRBJ1-2	TRBD1	.	TRBV4-3	TGCGCCAGCAGCCAAGGTTGGACAGGGAATAGCTACACCTTC	CASSQGWTGNSYTF
TRBJ1-6	TRBD1	.	TRBV11-3	TGTGCCAGCAGCTTGGGGGGGACAGGGGACGAGGTCCTCCACTTT	CASSLGGTGDEVLHF
TRBJ1-2	.	.	TRBV7-2	TGTGCCAGCAGCTGGACACCTTTTAACTATGGCTACACCTTC	CASSWTPFNYGYTF
TRBJ2-7	.	.	TRBV9	TGTGCCAGCAGCCCAGGACAAGTTTTAGGGGCCGACGAGCAGTACTTC	CASSPGQVLGADEQYF
TRBJ2-2	.	once	TRBV27	TGTGCCAGCAGTTTATGGACCGGGGAGCTGTTTTTT	CASSLWTGELFF
TRBJ2-7	TRBD1	.	TRBV7-2	TGTGCCAGCAGCTTTTTTGACAGGGGTGGCGAGCAGTACTTC	CASSFFDRGGEQYF
TRBJ1-6	TRBD1	.	TRBV6-1	TGTGCCAGCAGTGAAGTGGGCAGGGGGGGTTCACCCCTCCACTTT	CASSEVGRGGSPLHF
TRBJ1-6	TRBD1	.	TRBV28	TGTGCCAGCAGTTTAATGGGACAGGTTAATTCACCCCTCCACTTT	CASSLMGQVNSPLHF
TRBJ2-3	.	few	TRBV29-1	TGCAGCGTCGACCGCTCGGGCACAGATACGCAGTATTTT	CSVDRSGTDTQYF
TRBJ2-5	TRBD2	.	TRBV27	TGTGCCAGCAGTTTAAACGGGGGGGCGGGGGAGACCCAGTACTTC	CASSLNGGAGETQYF
TRBJ1-1	TRBD1	.	TRBV23-1	TGCGCCAGCAGTAGGCCAGGACAGGGGTCTTCCACTGAAGCTTTCTTT	CASSRPGQGSSTEAFF
TRBJ2-5	TRBD1	.	TRBV5-1	TGCGCCAGCAGCTCACAGCCGACAGGGACACAAGAGACCCAGTACTTC	CASSSQPTGTQETQYF
TRBJ1-5	TRBD1	.	TRBV9	TGTGCCAGCAGCGTAGGGGACAGGATGAGTCAGCCCCAGCATTTT	CASSVGDRMSQPQHF
TRBJ2-2	.	.	TRBV4-1	TGCGCCAGCAGCCAAGATAAGCGACGCGACGGGGAGCTGTTTTTT	CASSQDKRRDGELFF
TRBJ1-4	.	.	TRBV21-1	TGTGCCAGCAGCAAGCCGAGACATATCCGGGCAACTAATGAAAAACTGTTTTTT	CASSKPRHIRATNEKLFF
TRBJ2-1	.	.	TRBV18	TGTGCCAGCTCGCCCCTTTCTAGCGTTGAGCAGTTCTTC	CASSPLSSVEQFF
TRBJ2-4	TRBD2	medium-sized	TRBV9	TGTGCCAGCAGCCCCGAGGGACTAATCTACGACATTCAGTACTTC	CASSPEGLIYDIQYF
TRBJ2-7	TRBD1	.	TRBV18	TGTGCCAGCTCACCATCCGGGACAGGGTACTCCGGGCAGTACTTC	CASSPSGTGYSGQYF
TRBJ2-5	TRBD1	.	TRBV28	TGTGCCAGCGGGGACAGGGAGGAAGAGACCCAGTACTTC	CASGDREEETQYF
TRBJ1-5	TRBD1	.	TRBV6-6	TGTGCCAGCAGCTGGGGACAGGGGGTCTCTCAGCCCCAGCATTTT	CASSWGQGVSQPQHF
TRBJ1-2	.	medium-sized	TRBV29-1	TGCAGCGTTGATGGCTGGGGGGTCGATGGCTACACCTTC	CSVDGWGVDGYTF
TRBJ1-2	.	.	TRBV19	TGTGCCAGTACTAATATTGCGCCCGGCTATGGCTACACCTTC	CASTNIAPGYGYTF
TRBJ1-1	TRBD1	few	TRBV28	TGTGCCAGCAGTTGGGACAGGGCGGACACTGAAGCTTTCTTT	CASSWDRADTEAFF
TRBJ2-3	TRBD2	once	TRBV28	TGTGCCAGCAGTTACACTAGCGGGAGTATAGATACGCAGTATTTT	CASSYTSGSIDTQYF
TRBJ1-2	.	.	TRBV30	TGTGCCGGTAGGGGTCCCCACTATGGCTACACCTTC	CAGRGPHYGYTF
TRBJ2-5	.	few	TRBV5-1	TGCGCCAGCAGCTCTGGTTGGGGGCAAGAGACCCAGTACTTC	CASSSGWGQETQYF